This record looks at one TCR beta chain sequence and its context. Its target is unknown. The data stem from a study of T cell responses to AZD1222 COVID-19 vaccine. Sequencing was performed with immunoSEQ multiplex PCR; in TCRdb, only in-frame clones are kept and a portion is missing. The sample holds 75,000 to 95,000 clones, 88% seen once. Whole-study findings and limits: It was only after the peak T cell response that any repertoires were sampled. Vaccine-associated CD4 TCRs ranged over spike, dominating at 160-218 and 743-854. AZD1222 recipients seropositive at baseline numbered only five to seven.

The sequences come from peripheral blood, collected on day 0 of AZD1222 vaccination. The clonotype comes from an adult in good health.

CDR3 region: CASSEYPSGWNQPQHF. CDR3 DNA: TGTGCCAGCAGTGAATACCCCTCTGGATGGAATCAGCCCCAGCATTTT. The gene calls are TRBV6-1 and TRBJ1-5; D not certain. V dropped 2 bases and J dropped 4 bases, with 15 bases sitting between them. CDR1 and CDR2 (germline): MNHNS, SASEGT. CDR3 length: 16 residues.